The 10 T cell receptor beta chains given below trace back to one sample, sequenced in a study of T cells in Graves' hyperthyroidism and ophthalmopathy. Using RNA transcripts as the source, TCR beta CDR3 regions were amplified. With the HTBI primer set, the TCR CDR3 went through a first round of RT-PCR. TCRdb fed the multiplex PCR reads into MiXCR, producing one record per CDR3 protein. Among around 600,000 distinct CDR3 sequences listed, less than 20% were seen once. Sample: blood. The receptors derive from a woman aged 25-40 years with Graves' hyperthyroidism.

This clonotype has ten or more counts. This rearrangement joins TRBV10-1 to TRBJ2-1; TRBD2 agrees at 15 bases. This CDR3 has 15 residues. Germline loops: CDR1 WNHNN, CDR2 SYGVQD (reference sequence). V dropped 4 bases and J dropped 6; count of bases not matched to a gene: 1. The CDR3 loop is CASSGTSGRANEQFF. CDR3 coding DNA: TGCGCCAGCAGTGGGACTAGCGGGAGGGCCAATGAGCAGTTCTTC.

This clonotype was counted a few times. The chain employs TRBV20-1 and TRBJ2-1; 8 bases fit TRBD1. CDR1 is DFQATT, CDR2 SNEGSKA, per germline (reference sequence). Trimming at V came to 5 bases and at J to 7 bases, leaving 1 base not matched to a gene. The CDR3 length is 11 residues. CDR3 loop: CSARQGNEQFF. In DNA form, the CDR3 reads TGCAGTGCTCGACAGGGGAATGAGCAGTTCTTC.

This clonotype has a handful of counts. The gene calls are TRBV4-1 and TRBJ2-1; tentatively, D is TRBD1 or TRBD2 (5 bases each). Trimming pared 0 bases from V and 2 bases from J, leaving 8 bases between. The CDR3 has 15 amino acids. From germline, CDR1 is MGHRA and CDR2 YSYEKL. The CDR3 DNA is TGCGCCAGCAGCCAAGACCGGGACCCCTACAATGAGCAGTTCTTC. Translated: CASSQDRDPYNEQFF.

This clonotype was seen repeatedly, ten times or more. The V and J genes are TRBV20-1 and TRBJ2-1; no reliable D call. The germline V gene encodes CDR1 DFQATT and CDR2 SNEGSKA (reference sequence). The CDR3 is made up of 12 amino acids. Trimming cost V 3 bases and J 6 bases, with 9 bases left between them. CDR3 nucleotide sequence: TGCAGTGCTAGCTACACTTCCAATGAGCAGTTCTTC. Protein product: CSASYTSNEQFF.

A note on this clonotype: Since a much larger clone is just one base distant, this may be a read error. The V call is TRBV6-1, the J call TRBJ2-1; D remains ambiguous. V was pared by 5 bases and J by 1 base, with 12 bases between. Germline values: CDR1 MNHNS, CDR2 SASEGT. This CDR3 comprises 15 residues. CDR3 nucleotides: TGTGCCAGCAGTCCGAGAGTCGGATCCTACAATGAGCAGTTCTTC. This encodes CASSPRVGSYNEQFF.

In DNA, the CDR3 is TGTGCCAGCAGCTTGGCTACCATACCGGACAGAAGTTATAATGAGCAGTTCTTC. Translation: CASSLATIPDRSYNEQFF. V and J are TRBV5-4 and TRBJ2-1; D is possibly TRBD1 (6 bases). CDR1 SGHNT and CDR2 YYREEE come from the germline V gene (reference sequence). Trimming stripped 0 bases from V and 7 bases from J, with 23 bases between. CDR3 length: 18 amino acids.

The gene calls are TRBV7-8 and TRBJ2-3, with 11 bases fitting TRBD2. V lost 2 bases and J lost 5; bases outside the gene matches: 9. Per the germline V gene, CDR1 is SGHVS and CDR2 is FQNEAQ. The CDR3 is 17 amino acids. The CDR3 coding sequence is TGTGCCAGCAGCTTATTACGACTAGCGGGATTGATAGATACGCAGTATTTT. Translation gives CASSLLRLAGLIDTQYF.

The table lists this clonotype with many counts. The CDR3, as DNA: TGTGCCAGCAGCTTAAAGCGCGGGATCACAGATACGCAGTATTTT. Protein sequence: CASSLKRGITDTQYF. This rearrangement joins TRBV13 to TRBJ2-3; D is perhaps TRBD2 (6 bases). In germline, CDR1 is PRHDT, CDR2 FYEKMQ (reference sequence). The V end lost 2 bases, the J end lost 2 bases, and 11 bases lay between the germline ends. There are 15 residues in the CDR3. Variable domain in full (rest from reference TRBV13 and TRBJ2-3): AAGVIQSPRHLIKEKRETATLKCYPIPRHDTVYWYQQGPGQDPQFLISFYEKMQSDKGSIPDRFSAQQFSDYHSELNMSSLELGDSALYFCASSLKRGITDTQYFGPGTRLTVL.

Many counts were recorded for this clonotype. The CDR3 spells CASSPFFAAHDHEQYF. DNA for the CDR3: TGCGCCAGCAGCCCGTTCTTTGCGGCCCATGACCACGAGCAGTACTTC. The chain joins TRBV5-1 to TRBJ2-7; D call uncertain. The V end was cut by 4 bases, the J end by 5 bases, with 22 bases between. This CDR3 is built from 16 residues. Germline V gene lookup returns CDR1 SGHRS and CDR2 YFSETQ. The entire variable domain, with the rest obtained from reference TRBV5-1 and TRBJ2-7, is as follows: KAGVTQTPRYLIKTRGQQVTLSCSPISGHRSVSWYQQTPGQGLQFLFEYFSETQRNKGNFPGRFSGRQFSNSRSEMNVSTLELGDSALYLCASSPFFAAHDHEQYFGPGTRLTVT.

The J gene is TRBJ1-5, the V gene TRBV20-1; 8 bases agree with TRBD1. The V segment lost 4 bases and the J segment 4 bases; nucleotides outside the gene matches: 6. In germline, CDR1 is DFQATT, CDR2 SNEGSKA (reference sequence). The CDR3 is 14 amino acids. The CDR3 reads CSAITGQGNQPQHF. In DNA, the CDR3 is TGCAGTGCTATTACCGGACAGGGAAATCAGCCCCAGCATTTT.